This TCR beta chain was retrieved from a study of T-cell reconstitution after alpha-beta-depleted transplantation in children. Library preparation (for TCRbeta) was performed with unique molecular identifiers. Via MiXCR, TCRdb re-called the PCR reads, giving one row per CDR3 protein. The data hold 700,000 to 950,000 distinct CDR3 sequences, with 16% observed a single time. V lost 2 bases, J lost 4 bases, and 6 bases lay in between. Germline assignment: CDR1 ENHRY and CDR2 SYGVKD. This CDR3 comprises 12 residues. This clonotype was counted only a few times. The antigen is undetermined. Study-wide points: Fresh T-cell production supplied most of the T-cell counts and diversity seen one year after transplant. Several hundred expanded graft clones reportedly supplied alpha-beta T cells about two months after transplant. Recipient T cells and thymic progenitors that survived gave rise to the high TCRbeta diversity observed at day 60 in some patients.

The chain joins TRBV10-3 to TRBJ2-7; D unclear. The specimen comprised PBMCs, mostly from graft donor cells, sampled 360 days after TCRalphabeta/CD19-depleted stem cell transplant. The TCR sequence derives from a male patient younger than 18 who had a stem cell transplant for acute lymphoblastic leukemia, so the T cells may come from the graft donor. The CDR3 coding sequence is TGTGCCATCAGTGAGGGCCGTTACGAGCAGTACTTC. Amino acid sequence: CAISEGRYEQYF.